These 22 T cell receptor beta chains were sequenced from one sample in a study of blood T cell repertoires in COVID-19. Method: immunoSEQ multiplex PCR; TCRdb's copy keeps in-frame clones and lacks some. Among 110,000 to 150,000 clones listed, around 87% were seen once. The sequenced sample was PBMCs or T cells enriched from blood (not recorded which). The receptors here all came from a man aged 60-69 years who had recovered from COVID-19.

The J gene is TRBJ1-6, the V gene TRBV30; D remains unclear. Per the germline V gene, CDR1 is GTSNPN and CDR2 is SVGIG (reference sequence). The CDR3 spans 14 residues. The V and J ends lost 3 bases and 10 bases respectively, with 16 bases between them. The CDR3 DNA sequence: TGTGCCTGGAGGGCGGCCACTGGAGGCTCACCCCTCCACTTT. Translating it yields CAWRAATGGSPLHF.

This chain joins TRBV12-3 or TRBV12-4 and TRBJ2-5; D call uncertain. This CDR3 is 13 amino acids long. Trimming removed 4 bases at V and 2 bases at J, with 8 bases between. CDR3 amino acids: CASSSRIQETQYF. The DNA of the CDR3 is TGTGCCAGCAGTTCCAGAATACAAGAGACCCAGTACTTC.

The rearrangement joins TRBV7-6 to TRBJ2-7; perhaps TRBD1 as D (6 bases). Trimming stripped 3 bases from V and 0 bases from J, with 12 bases between. The CDR3 consists of 15 residues. From germline, CDR1 is SGHVS and CDR2 FNYEAQ. The DNA of the CDR3 is TGTGCCAGCAGCTTCCGGGACACCTTCTCCTACGAGCAGTACTTC. Translating it yields CASSFRDTFSYEQYF.

V and J are TRBV7-3 and TRBJ2-3; 9 bases map to TRBD2. This CDR3 is built from 15 residues. Looked up from germline, CDR1 is SGHTA and CDR2 is FQGTGA. Trimming removed 4 bases from V and 2 bases from J; junction bases left unmatched: 4. CDR3 protein: CASSWIAGATDTQYF. The CDR3 nucleotides are TGTGCCAGCAGCTGGATAGCGGGAGCCACAGATACGCAGTATTTT.

This clone occurred a few times. V and J are TRBV6-1 and TRBJ2-2; unclear D gene. The CDR3 spans 13 residues. CDR1 is MNHNS, CDR2 SASEGT, per germline. Trimming pared 3 bases from V and 4 bases from J, leaving 6 bases between. CDR3 amino acids: CASSDWATGELFF. DNA for the CDR3: TGTGCCAGCAGTGATTGGGCCACCGGGGAGCTGTTTTTT.

The chain carries TRBV5-4 and TRBJ2-1, with TRBD1 matching 11 bases. V was pared by 4 bases and J by 4 bases, with 4 bases of the junction left unmatched. CDR3 length equals 15 residues. Germline-derived CDR1 and CDR2 are SGHNT and YYREEE (reference sequence). CDR3 bases: TGTGCCAGCAGCGAGGGACAGGGGGGTTACAATGAGCAGTTCTTC. It is translated as CASSEGQGGYNEQFF. Together with reference TRBV5-4 and TRBJ2-1, the CDR3 gives the full variable domain: ETGVTQSPTHLIKTRGQQVTLRCSSQSGHNTVSWYQQALGQGPQFIFQYYREEENGRGNFPPRFSGLQFPNYSSELNVNALELDDSALYLCASSEGQGGYNEQFFGPGTRLTVL.

The chain combines TRBV3-1 (or the pseudogene TRBV3-2) with TRBJ2-5, with 10 bases aligning to TRBD2. Germline values: CDR1 LGHDT, CDR2 YNNKEL (reference sequence). V lost 3 bases to trimming and J lost 7 bases; unmatched junction nucleotides: 11. The CDR3 sequence is 16 residues long. Here the CDR3 reads CASSHDVAGGWATQYF. CDR3 DNA: TGTGCCAGCAGCCACGATGTAGCGGGAGGTTGGGCGACCCAGTACTTC.

The rearrangement links TRBV6-5 to TRBJ2-1; a weak D match, TRBD2 (5 bases). Trimming took 8 bases from V and 1 from J, leaving 12 bases between them. Germline V CDR1 and CDR2: MNHEY, SVGAGI. This CDR3 has 14 residues. The CDR3 region is CASGGGKSYNEQFF. CDR3 nucleotide sequence: TGTGCCAGCGGAGGAGGAAAGTCCTACAATGAGCAGTTCTTC.

The V call is TRBV5-1, the J call TRBJ2-5; perhaps TRBD1 as D (6 bases). CDR1 is SGHRS, CDR2 YFSETQ, per germline. CDR3 length equals 13 residues. V gave up 0 bases and J gave up 13 bases, with 16 bases separating them. Here the CDR3 reads CASSLEGVGQLYF. The CDR3 DNA is TGCGCCAGCAGCTTGGAGGGGGTGGGTCAACTGTACTTC.

This clone was observed a few times. This chain joins TRBV19 and TRBJ1-5, with D unclear. The germline CDR1 and CDR2 sequences are LNHDA and SQIVND (reference sequence). The V end lost 5 bases, the J end lost 0 bases, and 11 bases lay between the germline ends. The CDR3 is 15 residues long. CDR3 DNA: TGTGCCAGTAGTCGAAGCAAGTATAGCAATCAGCCCCAGCATTTT. Translation: CASSRSKYSNQPQHF.

This clone was observed once. The chain has TRBV5-4 and TRBJ2-7, with 9 nucleotides matching TRBD1. V was clipped by 4 bases and J by 2 bases; unmatched bases: 1. The CDR3 loop spans 13 amino acids. Germline lookup yields CDR1 SGHNT and CDR2 YYREEE (reference sequence). The CDR3 sequence is CASSRDRAYEQYF. The CDR3 DNA reads as TGTGCCAGCAGCCGGGACAGGGCCTACGAGCAGTACTTC.

The rearrangement links TRBV5-4 to TRBJ1-2; tentatively, D is TRBD1 (5 bases). V was trimmed by 1 base and J by 8 bases, leaving 15 bases between them. In germline, CDR1 is SGHNT, CDR2 YYREEE (reference sequence). The CDR3 runs to 14 residues. The CDR3 nucleotides read TGTGCCAGCAGCTTGAAGGGGTTCTCCGAAGGCTACACCTTC. The encoded protein is CASSLKGFSEGYTF. Using reference TRBV5-4 and TRBJ1-2 for the parts outside the CDR3, the full variable domain is ETGVTQSPTHLIKTRGQQVTLRCSSQSGHNTVSWYQQALGQGPQFIFQYYREEENGRGNFPPRFSGLQFPNYSSELNVNALELDDSALYLCASSLKGFSEGYTFGSGTRLTVV.

This clone was counted only a few times. The chain links TRBV6-4 to TRBJ2-1, with TRBD2 matching 12 bases. Germline V gives CDR1 MRHNA, CDR2 SNTAGT. V shed 5 bases, J shed 7 bases, and the junction held 6 bases outside the gene matches. The CDR3 sequence is 15 residues long. As DNA, the CDR3 is TGTGCCAGCAGTACACTAGCGGGAGGTGTTAATGAGCAGTTCTTC. It is translated as CASSTLAGGVNEQFF.

The chain couples TRBV3-1 (or the pseudogene TRBV3-2) to TRBJ1-6, with 9 bases identical to TRBD1. In germline, CDR1 is LGHDT, CDR2 YNNKEL (reference sequence). V was clipped by 3 bases and J by 7 bases; unmatched bases: 7. The CDR3 extends over 16 amino acids. DNA for the CDR3: TGTGCCAGCAGCCAGGCGGGACAGGGCTCGAATTCACCCCTCCACTTT. Translation gives CASSQAGQGSNSPLHF.

This clone was counted a single time. The chain joins TRBV13 to TRBJ2-2, with 10 bases aligning to TRBD1. V shed 5 bases, J shed 5 bases, and the junction held 14 bases outside the gene matches. Germline V CDR1 and CDR2: PRHDT, FYEKMQ (reference sequence). The CDR3 totals 18 residues. CDR3 bases: TGTGCCAGCAGCGCCCGGTGGACAGGGGGAGTTAAGACCGGGGAGCTGTTTTTT. Its translation is CASSARWTGGVKTGELFF.

This sequence joins TRBV18 and TRBJ2-1; 15 bases agree with TRBD2. This CDR3 is 17 amino acids long. From germline, CDR1 is KGHSH and CDR2 LQKENI. The trim removed 0 bases at V and 6 bases at J, leaving 3 bases unmatched. The CDR3, as DNA: TGTGCCAGCTCACCACCGGGACTAGCGGGAGGTGGCAATGAGCAGTTCTTC. Amino acid sequence: CASSPPGLAGGGNEQFF. The entire variable domain, with the rest obtained from reference TRBV18 and TRBJ2-1, is as follows: NAGVMQNPRHLVRRRGQEARLRCSPMKGHSHVYWYRQLPEEGLKFMVYLQKENIIDESGMPKERFSAEFPKEGPSILRIQQVVRGDSAAYFCASSPPGLAGGGNEQFFGPGTRLTVL.

The chain uses TRBV29-1 and TRBJ2-3; TRBD2 matches at 10 bases. The CDR3 has 14 residues. The V and J ends lost 8 bases and 4 bases, in that order; junction bases with no gene match: 9. Looked up from germline, CDR1 is SQVTM and CDR2 is ANQGSEA. CDR3 amino acids: CSSLGAGGADTQYF. The DNA for the CDR3 is TGCAGCTCTCTCGGAGCGGGGGGGGCAGATACGCAGTATTTT.

This clone was counted once. The genes are TRBV29-1 and TRBJ2-2, with D perhaps matching TRBD1 (6 bases). Germline V gene lookup returns CDR1 SQVTM and CDR2 ANQGSEA. V was pared by 6 bases and J by 10 bases, with 18 bases between. The CDR3 totals 13 residues. CDR3 bases: TGCAGCGTCACCGGGACACCAAGAGAGGAGCTGTTTTTT. Encoded protein: CSVTGTPREELFF.

The chain has TRBV4-2 and TRBJ1-3, with D perhaps TRBD1 (5 bases). Trimming removed 0 bases at V and 1 base at J, with 10 bases between. In germline, CDR1 is LGHNA, CDR2 YNFKEQ. This CDR3 region has 16 residues. For the CDR3, the DNA is TGTGCCAGCAGCCAAGATCCAGGGCTGTCTGGAAACACCATATATTTT. Its translation is CASSQDPGLSGNTIYF.

The gene calls are TRBV6-5 and TRBJ2-7; D possibly corresponds to TRBD2 (5 bases). The V gene lost 8 bases and the J gene lost 3 bases, with 17 bases spanning the gap. Germline CDR1 and CDR2: MNHEY and SVGAGI. The CDR3 has 14 residues. CDR3 nucleotide sequence: TGTGCCAGCGGGCACACTAGTAGGGACTACGAGCAGTACTTC. Protein: CASGHTSRDYEQYF.

The CDR3 nucleotides read TGTGCCAGCAGCTTCCCCGAGACAGGGGTTGATGATCAGCCCCAGCATTTT. It is translated as CASSFPETGVDDQPQHF. This sequence joins TRBV28 and TRBJ1-5; TRBD1 matches 8 bases. Germline CDR1 and CDR2: MDHEN and SYDVKM. This CDR3 spans 17 amino acids. Trimming removed 6 bases from V and 5 bases from J; junction bases left unmatched: 15.

This clone was found once. This chain connects TRBV5-1 to TRBJ2-3; 10 bases match TRBD2. The CDR3 is 15 residues long. Germline lookup yields CDR1 SGHRS and CDR2 YFSETQ. V shed 4 bases, J shed 2 bases, and the junction held 4 bases outside the gene matches. This CDR3 reads CASSPGLAATDTQYF. The CDR3, as DNA: TGCGCCAGCAGCCCAGGACTAGCGGCCACAGATACGCAGTATTTT.